This T cell receptor (beta chain) originates from a study of T cell repertoires in cytomegalovirus infection. Study details: Indications of both CMV infection and matching HLA type were provided by public TCR beta signatures.

CDR3 length: 14 residues. The germline gives CDR1 SNHLY, CDR2 FYNNEI. V lost 3 bases, J lost 2 bases, and 8 bases lay in between. There are a few counts of this clonotype. Its antigen is as yet unknown. TCRdb re-called the reads through MiXCR, storing one row per CDR3 protein. The table records approximately 400,000 distinct CDR3 sequences, approximately 31% of them present only once. General study points: Carriers of CMV and the relevant HLA type were discriminated by public TCR beta frequency.

Sample: PBMCs. The sequence was obtained from a human donor in good health (CMV status not recorded). Some clones in this sample may be carry-over from other donors' samples. J is TRBJ2-1 and V is TRBV2, with D unclear. The CDR3 bases are TGTGCCAGCAGTGATCAGAATACCTACAATGAGCAGTTCTTC. Translated, it gives CASSDQNTYNEQFF.